One sample yielded the 4 T cell receptor beta chains listed below, sequenced in a study of T cells in Graves' hyperthyroidism and ophthalmopathy. The investigators amplified TCR beta CDR3 regions from RNA transcripts. Initially, a first-round RT-PCR of the TCR CDR3 employed the HTBI primer set. TCRdb re-derived calls from the multiplex PCR reads in MiXCR, one entry per CDR3 protein. This table has about 560,000 distinct CDR3 sequences, roughly 17% appearing once. Sequencing was performed on blood. The receptors stem from a woman aged 18-30 years with Graves' hyperthyroidism.

This clonotype was recorded a few times. CDR3 nucleotide sequence: TGTGCCATCAGTGTAAGAGGGATCGGGGAGCTGTTTTTT. Translated: CAISVRGIGELFF. The chain couples TRBV10-3 to TRBJ2-2, with D perhaps TRBD2 (5 bases). The CDR3 is made up of 13 amino acids. Germline V lookup: CDR1 ENHRY, CDR2 SYGVKD. V was pared by 4 bases and J by 7 bases, with 10 bases between.

The chain employs TRBV12-3 or TRBV12-4 and TRBJ2-5, with 7 bases identical to TRBD1. The CDR3 runs to 14 residues. V was clipped by 6 bases and J by 5 bases; unmatched bases: 9. CDR3 in amino acids: CASRTGTAGETQYF. The CDR3 DNA sequence: TGTGCCAGCAGAACCGGGACAGCCGGGGAGACCCAGTACTTC.

This clonotype was counted at least ten times. V and J are TRBV7-9 and TRBJ2-1; D possibly corresponds to TRBD1 (6 bases). Per germline, CDR1 SEHNR and CDR2 FQNEAQ (reference sequence). This CDR3 region has 15 residues. V lost 6 bases to trimming and J lost 5 bases, with 17 bases between them. In DNA form, the CDR3 reads TGTGCCAGCAGGAACCCTACAGGGTTGAACAATGAGCAGTTCTTC. This codes for CASRNPTGLNNEQFF.

This clonotype was seen more than once but under ten times. The V call is TRBV19, the J call TRBJ2-3; 11 bases are a match to TRBD2. Trimming removed 0 bases from V and 10 bases from J; junction bases left unmatched: 12. Germline V gives CDR1 LNHDA, CDR2 SQIVND (reference sequence). CDR3 length: 17 residues. The CDR3: CASSIDFGTSGGGPQYF. Written as DNA, the CDR3 is TGTGCCAGTAGTATAGATTTTGGTACTAGCGGGGGAGGTCCGCAGTATTTT.